This T cell receptor beta chain was found in a study of blood T cell repertoires in COVID-19. Germline CDR1 MNHNY, CDR2 SVGAGI (reference sequence). V lost 6 bases and J 2 bases, leaving 14 bases between the germline ends. The CDR3 runs 15 residues. In the source study's methods: Amplifying reference gene primers gave estimates of nucleated cell counts. Some clones are missing from TCRdb's copy, which holds only in-frame ones; the method was immunoSEQ multiplex PCR. That table gives V, J and clone size, and the DNA gave D and trimming. The sample includes around 700,000 clones, 80% to 90% seen only once; the top ten take 0.2% to 0.3%.

The TCR was taken from a young woman with acute or convalescent COVID-19. The chain combines TRBV6-6 with TRBJ1-5; D is uncertain. The sequenced material came from peripheral blood. The CDR3 DNA follows: TGTGCCAGCAGCCCGGGGAGCGTGGGCAATCAGCCCCAGCATTTT. Residues: CASSPGSVGNQPQHF.